The 25 T cell receptor delta chains below come from one sample, sequenced in a study of gammadelta T cells in human blood. TCRdb used CATT to re-call clones from the RT-PCR reads. The repertoire includes over a thousand delta-chain clones, 9.7% of them detected once, and under 7.5% sits in the top ten. Sequenced sample: non-Vgamma9Vdelta2 gamma-delta T cells from infant blood. These receptors originate from a human donor.

Concerning this clone itself: This sequence is one base from a far larger clone and is likely a read error. Other nucleotide sequences in the sample specify the same CDR3. The V gene is TRAV29/DV5, the J gene TRDJ1, with D tentatively TRDD3 (5 bases). Trimming removed 5 bases from V and 0 bases from J, with 11 bases in between. This CDR3 has 13 amino acids. CDR1 and CDR2 from the germline V gene are NSMFDY and ISSIKDK. CDR3: CAAHGAYTDKLIF. In nucleotides, the CDR3 is TGTGCAGCCCATGGGGCGTACACCGATAAACTCATCTTT.

A note on this clone: This likely stems from a read error, as it lies one base from a far larger clone. V gene TRAV38-2/DV8 combines with J gene TRDJ1, with 9 bases identical to TRDD3. As TCRdb names no J gene, one was assigned here on the basis of a DNA match to germline. The CDR3 is 22 residues long. Germline V gene sequence: CDR1 TSESDYY, CDR2 QEAYKQQN. CDR3 loop: CAYGSAFIILGIRVGDTDKLIF. DNA of the CDR3: TGTGCTTATGGGAGCGCCTTTATTATCCTGGGGATACGCGTAGGGGACACCGATAAACTCATCTTT.

This clone was observed a few times. The J gene is TRDJ1, the V gene TRDV1; D is perhaps TRDD3 (7 bases). V was trimmed by 0 bases and J by 11 bases, leaving 46 bases between them. The CDR3 totals 24 residues. CDR1 and CDR2 from the germline V gene are TSWWSYY and QGS. The CDR3, as DNA: TGTGCTCTTGGGGAACTACCCGAAGGTAATCCTACGGCTGGGGGGCCCAGAGAAAGGATAGGGCTCATCTTT. Amino acids: CALGELPEGNPTAGGPRERIGLIF.

This clone is labeled as large. The V call is TRDV1, the J call TRDJ1; 10 bases line up with TRDD3. The CDR3 runs 21 residues. The V gene's germline CDR1 is TSWWSYY and CDR2 QGS. The V and J ends lost 4 bases and 4 bases, in that order; junction bases with no gene match: 24. The DNA for the CDR3 is TGTGCTCTTGGGGGACAGGCCTTCTCCTCATACTGGGGGATTAGGGGCGATAAACTCATCTTT. It translates to CALGGQAFSSYWGIRGDKLIF.

On this clone: With only one base between it and a far larger clone, this is likely a read error. This rearrangement joins TRDV2 to TRDJ1, with D tentatively TRDD3 (6 bases). TCRdb records no J gene; here it was assigned by comparing the DNA to germline. Germline assignment: CDR1 GEAIGNYY and CDR2 EKD. V shed 4 bases and J shed 1 base, with 24 bases lying between them. The length of the CDR3 is 18 residues. In DNA, the CDR3 is TGTGCCTGTGAGGATCGACGAAGGGGGGAAACGTTCACCGATAAACTCATCTTT. Its protein is CACEDRRRGETFTDKLIF.

This clone is judged large (0.1 to 1%). The chain has TRDV3 and TRDJ1; TRDD3 might be the D (6 bases). CDR1 TVYSNPD and CDR2 GDNSRS come from the germline V gene (reference sequence). This CDR3 has 16 amino acids. Trimming took 1 base from V and 2 from J, leaving 20 bases between them. CDR3 sequence: CAFTVLGVKKTDKLIF. Written as DNA, the CDR3 is TGTGCCTTTACCGTACTGGGTGTGAAAAAGACCGATAAACTCATCTTT.

About this clone itself: It is likely a read error: a sequence one base away is far more abundant. The genes are TRDV1 and TRDJ1; D is unclear. This CDR3 region has 16 residues. Germline CDR1 and CDR2: TSWWSYY and QGS. In DNA, the CDR3 is TGTGCTCTTGGGGAACTAATAATCCCGTACACCGCTAAACTCATCTTT. Its protein product is CALGELIIPYTAKLIF.

As to this clone: A read error may explain this, as a much larger clone is one base away. The sample has other DNA sequences that encode this CDR3 too. V is TRDV1 and J is TRDJ1; D is possibly TRDD2 (6 bases). The CDR3 contains 18 residues. Germline V gives CDR1 TSWWSYY, CDR2 QGS. V was cut by 6 bases and J by 3 bases, with 26 bases left in between. In nucleotides, the CDR3 is TGTGCTCTTGGAGCACTGGCCTTCCCCACTCTTGGCTCCGATAAACTCATCTTT. This translates into CALGALAFPTLGSDKLIF.

This clone has more than one count but fewer than ten. A far bigger clonotype differs at one base, so this is likely a read error. This sequence joins TRDV2 and TRDJ1; maybe TRDD3 (6 bases). The germline V gene has CDR1 GEAIGNYY and CDR2 EKD. V lost 0 bases and J 8 bases, leaving 18 bases between the germline ends. The CDR3 is made up of 15 amino acids. CDR3 in DNA: TGTGCCTGTGACACCGGGATGGAGGATACAAGGAAACTCATCTTT. Translation: CACDTGMEDTRKLIF.

This clone was picked up a small number of times. A far larger clone is one base from this, pointing to a likely read error. This chain joins TRDV1 and TRDJ1; TRDD3 matches at 9 bases. This CDR3 is built from 20 residues. Looked up from germline, CDR1 is TSWWSYY and CDR2 is QGS. This CDR3 reads CARGEKWTGGHFGHTDKLIF. CDR3 bases: TGTGCTCGTGGGGAAAAATGGACTGGGGGACACTTCGGCCACACCGATAAACTCATCTTT.

As concerns this clone: One base separates it from a far larger clone, so it is likely a read error. The J gene is TRDJ1, the V gene TRDV1; TRDD3 matches at 11 bases. The CDR3 extends over 22 amino acids. Germline CDR1 and CDR2: TSWWSYY and QGS. V was pared by 0 bases and J by 2 bases, with 20 bases of the junction left unmatched. The CDR3 bases are TGTGCTCTTGGGGAACTGTTAAAGGGTCGGTCTGGGGGATACCGGGGAACCGATAAACTCATCTTT. This codes for CALGELLKGRSGGYRGTDKLIF.

A few counts support this clone. This is likely an artifact of a read error, given a far larger clone one base away. The chain is built from TRAV38-2/DV8 and TRDJ1; 12 nucleotides align to TRDD3. CDR1 TSESDYY and CDR2 QEAYKQQN come from the germline V gene. The length of the CDR3 is 20 residues. CDR3 coding DNA: TGTGCTTATAGGAGGGGGCCTTCCTGGGGGATACGCACGTACACCGATAAAATCATCTTT. It is translated as CAYRRGPSWGIRTYTDKIIF.

This clone is categorized as medium-sized (0.01 to 0.1%). V usage is TRDV1 and J usage is TRDJ1, with unresolved D. With 0 bases removed from V and 0 bases from J, the gap between germline ends came to 8 bases. Per germline, CDR1 TSWWSYY and CDR2 QGS. The CDR3 is 15 residues long. The CDR3 region has the DNA TGTGCTCTTGGGGAACTTAGGACTTACACCGATAAACTCATCTTT. It codes for CALGELRTYTDKLIF.

With regard to this clone: The likely explanation is a read error, given a far larger clone one base away. Other nucleotide sequences in the sample specify the same CDR3. The chain employs TRAV38-2/DV8 and TRDJ1; D not resolved. The J gene, not given by TCRdb, was assigned here from a germline match of the nucleotide sequence. CDR1 is TSESDYY, CDR2 QEAYKQQN, per germline. There are 20 residues in the CDR3. V was trimmed by 0 bases and J by 0 bases, leaving 24 bases between them. The CDR3 nucleotides are TGTGCTTATAGGAGCGCATCGCTTCTCCCGGACTTCGCGTACACCGATAAACTCATCTTT. Protein product: CAYRSASLLPDFAYTDKLIF.

Comment on this clone: This likely traces to a read error, being one base from a far larger clone. The chain joins TRAV29/DV5 to TRDJ1; 8 positions agree with TRDD3. The CDR3 is made up of 17 amino acids. Per germline, CDR1 NSMFDY and CDR2 ISSIKDK. This CDR3 is CAAPPYCTGGDTDKLIF. The CDR3 DNA is TGTGCGGCGCCTCCCTACTGTACTGGGGGCGATACCGATAAACTCATCTTT.

This clone has more than one count but fewer than ten. A far bigger clonotype differs at one base, so this is likely a read error. The chain recombines TRDV1 with TRDJ3; D assignment may be TRDD2 or TRDD3 (5 bases each). The CDR3 extends over 23 amino acids. Trimming took off 0 bases at V and 0 bases at J, with 24 bases between the two ends. Germline V gene lookup returns CDR1 TSWWSYY and CDR2 QGS. In DNA form, the CDR3 reads TGTGCTCTTGGGGAACTCTCCCTACGGAAAGGGGACCTTCGCTCCTGGGACACCCGACAGATGTTTTTC. It specifies CALGELSLRKGDLRSWDTRQMFF.

There are a few counts of this clone. V gene TRDV2 combines with J gene TRDJ1, with 11 bases aligning to TRDD3. Unmatched junction bases numbered 14, after V lost 0 bases and J lost 0 bases. The germline V gene has CDR1 GEAIGNYY and CDR2 EKD. The length of the CDR3 is 20 residues. CDR3 sequence reads: CACDTGWVGDTCLDTDKLIF. In DNA form, the CDR3 reads TGTGCCTGTGACACCGGGTGGGTGGGGGATACGTGCTTGGACACCGATAAACTCATCTTT.

This clone is large. The same CDR3 also results from other DNA sequences found in this sample. V and J are TRDV2 and TRDJ1; the match to TRDD3 covers 11 bases. The CDR3 sequence is 15 residues long. V shed 4 bases, J shed 0 bases, and the junction held 3 bases outside the gene matches. The germline V gene has CDR1 GEAIGNYY and CDR2 EKD. The CDR3 spells CACDPGGYYTDKLIF. The CDR3 DNA reads as TGTGCCTGTGATCCTGGGGGATACTACACCGATAAACTCATCTTT.

This clone is termed large (0.1 to 1%). The chain links TRAV29/DV5 to TRDJ1, with 8 nucleotides matching TRDD2. Germline V gene lookup returns CDR1 NSMFDY and CDR2 ISSIKDK. CDR3 size: 21 residues. The V gene end was trimmed by 2 bases and the J gene end by 1 base; junction bases not matched to a gene: 25. The CDR3 sequence: CAARVFLREKLRPVTTDKLIF. DNA of the CDR3: TGTGCAGCAAGGGTCTTCCTACGGGAAAAATTGCGGCCTGTGACCACCGATAAACTCATCTTT.

Comment on this clone: A read error is the likely source, as a far larger clone sits one nucleotide away. Other DNA sequences from this sample encode an identical CDR3 as well. The chain combines TRDV1 with TRDJ1; TRDD3 matches 7 bases. TCRdb offers no J gene call, so here the DNA was matched to germline to obtain one. This CDR3 is 18 amino acids long. In germline, CDR1 is TSWWSYY, CDR2 QGS. CDR3 sequence: CALGEPVLGIPNTDKLIF. The CDR3 bases are TGTGCTCTGGGGGAACCCGTACTGGGGATCCCGAACACCGATAAACTCATCTTT.

Sample share makes this clone large (0.1 to 1%). The chain couples TRDV1 to TRDJ1; perhaps TRDD2 as D (5 bases). The ends were cut back, 2 bases at V and 0 bases at J, with 16 bases in the middle. The germline CDR1 and CDR2 sequences are TSWWSYY and QGS. The CDR3 consists of 17 residues. The CDR3: CALGESLRGENTDKLIF. The CDR3 DNA reads TGTGCTCTTGGGGAAAGCCTACGGGGCGAAAACACCGATAAACTCATCTTT.

Remarks on this clone: One end of the junction does not line up with germline, which may come from a read error. The chain recombines TRDV1 with TRDJ1, with 11 bases matching TRDD3. TCRdb does not report a J gene; here it was assigned by matching the DNA to germline references. Germline lookup yields CDR1 TSWWSYY and CDR2 QGS. The CDR3 is 23 amino acids. The DNA of the CDR3 is TGTGCTCCTGGGAATAGACCTTCCTACGTACTGGGGGATAGGCCCCTTTACACTGATAAACTCATCTTT. Its translation: CAPGNRPSYVLGDRPLYTDKLIF.

As regards this clone: This sequence is one base from a far larger clone and is likely a read error. The chain carries TRAV38-2/DV8 and TRDJ2, with TRDD3 identical over 7 bases. This CDR3 has 21 amino acids. CDR1 and CDR2 (germline): TSESDYY, QEAYKQQN. Here the CDR3 DNA reads TGTGCTTATGGGAGCGCGAGTCGGGCTGGGGGCAGCGGCGCTTTGACAGCACAACTCTTCTTT. Its translation is CAYGSASRAGGSGALTAQLFF.

This clone ranks as medium-sized. V usage is TRDV1 and J usage is TRDJ1, with 12 bases that match TRDD3. The CDR3 spans 18 residues. CDR1 is TSWWSYY, CDR2 QGS, per germline. The junction had 13 bases not matched to a gene; V was cut back by 5 bases and J by 3 bases. The CDR3, as DNA: TGTGCTCTTGGGAAAAGTCACCGTACTGGGGGATACTCCGATAAACTCATCTTT. This codes for CALGKSHRTGGYSDKLIF.

Comment on this clone: Given a far larger clone just one base away, this is likely a sequencing read error. The chain combines TRDV1 with TRDJ1; 7 bases are shared with TRDD3. The length of the CDR3 is 17 residues. From germline, CDR1 is TSWWSYY and CDR2 QGS. Here the CDR3 DNA reads TGTGCTCTTGGGCCTGTAAGTCTACTGGGGATCCGGGATAAATTCATCTTT. This gives the protein CALGPVSLLGIRDKFIF.